A single T cell receptor beta chain is shown here with its context. The germline V gene encodes CDR1 SQVTM and CDR2 ANQGSEA. The length of the CDR3 is 12 residues. Trimming took 6 bases from V and 3 from J, leaving 10 bases between them. Sequencing was performed with immunoSEQ multiplex PCR; in TCRdb, only in-frame clones are kept and a portion is missing. Among approximately 350,000 clones listed, 96% were seen once. The sample comes from a study of shared clonotypes between healthy human individuals. The chain uses TRBV29-1 and TRBJ2-3; D tentatively fits TRBD1 or TRBD2 (5 bases each). Sequencing was done on a sample of memory CD8+ T cells sorted from blood. Sample subset: CD45RO+ cells pooled with CCR7-negative TemRA cells. The receptor was isolated from a young man in good health. CDR3 DNA: TGCAGCGTCTCGGGGCAGACAGATACGCAGTATTTT. Translated: CSVSGQTDTQYF.